The 2 T cell receptor beta chains below all came from one sample that was sequenced in a study of OX40 agonist ivuxolimab in advanced cancers. Clones were sequenced by immunoSEQ multiplex PCR, and TCRdb holds only the in-frame ones, with some missing. The repertoire includes 25,000 to 30,000 clones, more than 75% of them detected once, and around 15% sits in the top ten. The material was CD4+ or CD8+ T cells sorted from blood, obtained in a trial of the OX40 agonist ivuxolimab. Receptor source: an adult with an advanced solid tumor such as melanoma, head and neck, liver or kidney cancer.

V gene TRBV11-3 combines with J gene TRBJ2-1; no clear D. Germline CDR1 is SGHNT and CDR2 is YENEEA. Trimming removed 3 bases from V and 2 bases from J, with 11 bases in between. This CDR3 region has 15 residues. In nucleotides, the CDR3 is TGTGCCAGCAGCTTGGTAGTTTCCCCCTACAATGAGCAGTTCTTC. Amino acids: CASSLVVSPYNEQFF.

CDR3 region: CASSLNAWEQYF. CDR3 in DNA: TGCGCCAGCAGCCTCAACGCCTGGGAGCAGTACTTC. This chain joins TRBV5-1 and TRBJ2-7; D is ambiguous. The CDR3 loop spans 12 amino acids. Between the trimmed V and J ends, which lost 4 bases and 7 bases, there was a span of 12 bases. Germline V CDR1 and CDR2: SGHRS, YFSETQ.